This T cell receptor (beta chain) was profiled in a study of cytomegalovirus exposure and HLA in healthy donors. General study points: In the analysis, some V segments, TRBV6-2 and TRBV6-3 included, were excluded as indistinguishable. With high specificity and sensitivity, the classifier reportedly diagnosed cytomegalovirus status.

The PCR was carried out with 60 Vbeta primers and 13 Jbeta primers. Only in-frame clones appear in the TCRdb table, and some are missing; sequencing was by immunoSEQ multiplex PCR. The sample has tens of thousands of clones; approximately 84% are singletons. Notes on this clone: Its antigen is still unknown.

CDR3 length: 15 residues. V trimming: 3 bases; J trimming: 5 bases; junction bases outside the gene matches: 5. Germline V gene data show CDR1 as ENHRY and CDR2 as SYGVKD. V is TRBV10-3 and J is TRBJ2-1; 9 bases agree with TRBD2. Sequencing input: PBMCs. The receptor was isolated from a girl between 2 and 10 years old in good health and CMV-seropositive. The CDR3 protein is CAISEFAGGDNEQFF. CDR3 coding DNA: TGTGCCATCAGTGAATTTGCGGGAGGGGACAATGAGCAGTTCTTC.